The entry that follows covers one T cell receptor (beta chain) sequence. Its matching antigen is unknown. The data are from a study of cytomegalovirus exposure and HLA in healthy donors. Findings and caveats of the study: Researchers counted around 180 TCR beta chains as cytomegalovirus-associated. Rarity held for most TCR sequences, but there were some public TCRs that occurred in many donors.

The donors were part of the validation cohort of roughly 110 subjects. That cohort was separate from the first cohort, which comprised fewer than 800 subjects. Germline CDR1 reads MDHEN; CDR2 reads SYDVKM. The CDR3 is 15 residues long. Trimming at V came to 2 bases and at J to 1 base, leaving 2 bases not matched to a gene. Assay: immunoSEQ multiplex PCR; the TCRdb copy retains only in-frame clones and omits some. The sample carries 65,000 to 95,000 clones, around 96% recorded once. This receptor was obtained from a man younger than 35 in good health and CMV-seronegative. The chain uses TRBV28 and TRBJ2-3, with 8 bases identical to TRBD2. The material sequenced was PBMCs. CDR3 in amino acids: CASSLQTSGTDTQYF. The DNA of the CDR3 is TGTGCCAGCAGTTTACAGACTAGCGGCACAGATACGCAGTATTTT.